This T cell receptor (beta chain) was identified during a study of CXCR3-negative and CXCR3-positive naive CD8 T cells. Study background: The TRB read total, about 150 million, broke down to about 1.5 +/- 0.3 million reads per library. The study's findings and limits: Partial loss of CXCR3 expression followed cryopreservation; most assays used fresh PBMCs. In naive cells, CXCR3-negative and CXCR3-positive subsets had similar TRBV-TRBJ usage; memory cells differed. High diversity, comparable across both naive subsets, contrasted with much lower diversity in memory CD8+ cells.

As to this clonotype: What it binds is unknown.

Germline CDR1 reads SQVTM; CDR2 reads ANQGSEA. The CDR3 loop spans 13 amino acids. The TRB cDNA libraries were prepared by 5' RACE with UMI labels. TCRdb re-analyzed the 5' RACE reads; it lists each CDR3 protein once, without DNA. This table holds some 41,000 distinct CDR3 sequences. The chain links TRBV29-1 to TRBJ1-6; TCRdb indicates TRBD1, and absent DNA this call remains unverified. The TCR sequence derives from a human donor in good health. Some clones in this sample may be carry-over from other donors' samples. Sequenced sample: memory CD8+ T cells from blood. The CDR3 region is CSVRTGTGSPLHF.